In its sample, the clone carrying this T cell receptor (beta chain) was seen a few times. Its antigen remains unknown. This sample is part of a study of radiotherapy plus CTLA-4 blockade in lung cancer. Findings and limits, study-wide: Expansion of tumor-derived TCR clones was observed in blood after radiotherapy plus ipilimumab.

The CDR3 spans 15 residues. V shed 4 bases, J shed 2 bases, and the junction held 6 bases outside the gene matches. Germline CDR1 and CDR2: SGHDT and YYEEEE. Data came from immunoSEQ multiplex PCR; TCRdb stores just in-frame clones and leaves some out. The data hold tens of thousands of clones, with 75% to 90% observed a single time. The origin of this receptor is a human donor with non-small cell lung cancer who had a partial response to radiotherapy plus ipilimumab. The specimen comprised peripheral blood, sampled from a patient treated with radiotherapy plus ipilimumab. The chain links TRBV5-6 to TRBJ1-3; 7 bases are shared with TRBD1. The CDR3 reads CASSADRVAGNTIYF. DNA of the CDR3: TGTGCCAGCAGCGCCGACAGGGTCGCTGGAAACACCATATATTTT.